The 21 T cell receptor beta chains presented below share a single source sample, sequenced in a study of blood T cell repertoires in COVID-19. Using immunoSEQ multiplex PCR, the repertoire was profiled, and TCRdb retains in-frame clones only, with some absent. This sample yields tens of thousands of clones, of which about four fifths are seen a single time; roughly 5.5% belongs to the top ten. Material: peripheral blood. The source is a woman between 55 and 75 years old with acute or convalescent COVID-19.

This clone was detected once. The chain is built from TRBV7-9 and TRBJ1-2, with D perhaps TRBD1 (5 bases). Trimming took 1 base from V and 5 from J, leaving 14 bases between them. Germline V gene lookup returns CDR1 SEHNR and CDR2 FQNEAQ (reference sequence). There are 15 residues in the CDR3. DNA of the CDR3: TGTGCCAGCAGCTTAGGGTCAGGGCAGATATATGGCTACACCTTC. Translated: CASSLGSGQIYGYTF.

The V and J genes are TRBV19 and TRBJ1-2, with 8 bases matching TRBD1. Germline V CDR1 and CDR2: LNHDA, SQIVND (reference sequence). CDR3 length: 16 amino acids. The J segment lost 4 bases and the V segment lost 6 bases, leaving 13 bases of the junction unmatched. CDR3 sequence (DNA): TGTGCCAGTAGCCCCGCCCCGAGACAGGGGTCCTATGGCTACACCTTC. Translated: CASSPAPRQGSYGYTF.

The chain employs TRBV7-9 and TRBJ1-1; maybe TRBD1 (6 bases). In germline, CDR1 is SEHNR, CDR2 FQNEAQ (reference sequence). The CDR3 totals 14 residues. Trimming took 1 base from V and 6 from J, leaving 12 bases between them. CDR3 protein: CASSLVARTAEAFF. In DNA form, the CDR3 reads TGTGCCAGCAGCTTAGTAGCCCGGACAGCTGAAGCTTTCTTT.

This sequence joins TRBV24-1 and TRBJ2-1; weak D call: TRBD2 (5 bases). This CDR3 comprises 12 residues. Germline loops: CDR1 KGHDR, CDR2 SFDVKD. V was clipped by 5 bases and J by 7 bases, with 8 bases between them. This CDR3 is CATSGTGNEQFF. CDR3 nucleotides: TGTGCCACCAGTGGAACGGGGAATGAGCAGTTCTTC.

The chain couples TRBV3-1 (or the pseudogene TRBV3-2) to TRBJ2-2; weak D call: TRBD1 (5 bases). Trimming cost V 10 bases and J 4 bases, with 31 bases left between them. The length of the CDR3 is 19 residues. Germline V gives CDR1 LGHDT, CDR2 YNNKEL (reference sequence). CDR3 in DNA: TGTGCCACCACTACTACCCTAGGCCGGAACCAGGGATCCACCGGGGAGCTGTTTTTT. It encodes CATTTTLGRNQGSTGELFF.

This chain links TRBV18 with TRBJ1-2; 7 positions match TRBD1. CDR1 is KGHSH and CDR2 is LQKENI in the germline V gene. After removal of 2 bases from V and 5 bases from J, the junction contained 2 bases not matched to a gene. The CDR3 loop spans 13 amino acids. The CDR3 coding sequence is TGTGCCAGCTCACCATCGGGACAGTATGGCTACACCTTC. Protein product: CASSPSGQYGYTF.

The V and J genes are TRBV19 and TRBJ1-4; the D gene is possibly TRBD1 (6 bases). Trimming pared 6 bases from V and 8 bases from J, leaving 16 bases between. Germline CDR1 is LNHDA and CDR2 is SQIVND (reference sequence). The CDR3 covers 14 residues. The CDR3 spells CASRTRGLEEKLFF. The CDR3 DNA follows: TGTGCCAGTAGGACCAGGGGTTTGGAAGAAAAACTGTTTTTT.

The rearrangement uses TRBV18 and TRBJ1-4; D gene unclear. CDR1 KGHSH and CDR2 LQKENI come from the germline V gene. The CDR3 covers 12 residues. V dropped 5 bases and J dropped 8 bases, with 9 bases sitting between them. CDR3 residues: CASSGAEEKLFF. The DNA of the CDR3 is TGTGCCAGCTCAGGTGCGGAGGAAAAACTGTTTTTT.

This clone has only one observation. This chain links TRBV27 with TRBJ1-2, with D possibly matching TRBD1 (5 bases). V gave up 5 bases and J gave up 3 bases, with 13 bases separating them. Germline CDR1 is MNHEY and CDR2 is SMNVEV (reference sequence). The CDR3 loop spans 14 amino acids. The CDR3: CASSPQGHYYGYTF. The CDR3 region has the DNA TGTGCCAGCAGTCCCCAGGGTCATTACTATGGCTACACCTTC.

This clone was seen only once. This chain connects TRBV2 to TRBJ2-1, with 10 bases lining up with TRBD2. J gave up 5 bases and V 7 bases, and 8 bases lay outside the gene matches. The CDR3 contains 15 residues. CDR1 is SNHLY and CDR2 is FYNNEI in the germline V gene. The CDR3 nucleotides read TGTGCCAGCAACCGGCTAGCGGGAGTGAACAATGAGCAGTTCTTC. This translates into CASNRLAGVNNEQFF. Drawing the rest from reference TRBV2 and TRBJ2-1, the complete variable domain is EPEVTQTPSHQVTQMGQEVILRCVPISNHLYFYWYRQILGQKVEFLVSFYNNEISEKSEIFDDQFSVERPDGSNFTLKIRSTKLEDSAMYFCASNRLAGVNNEQFFGPGTRLTVL.

V usage is TRBV11-2 and J usage is TRBJ2-7; D is unclear. Germline CDR1 is SGHAT and CDR2 is FQNNGV. This CDR3 region has 16 residues. V was cut by 1 base and J by 2 bases, with 15 bases left in between. DNA of the CDR3: TGTGCCAGCAGCTTAGCTTATGGGCAGGCCGCCTACGAGCAGTACTTC. Its protein product is CASSLAYGQAAYEQYF.

The chain couples TRBV19 to TRBJ2-2; D is unclear. The germline V and J ends were trimmed by 8 bases and 1 base, with 8 bases remaining between them. CDR3 size: 13 residues. Looked up from germline, CDR1 is LNHDA and CDR2 is SQIVND (reference sequence). The CDR3 is CASQTWNTGELFF. CDR3 sequence (DNA): TGTGCCAGTCAGACATGGAACACCGGGGAGCTGTTTTTT.

The V and J genes are TRBV5-1 and TRBJ2-5, with 12 bases that match TRBD2. This CDR3 contains 17 residues. J was trimmed by 0 bases and V by 0 bases; bases with no gene match: 3. Germline-derived CDR1 and CDR2 are SGHRS and YFSETQ. CDR3 region: CASSLELAGGYQETQYF. CDR3 DNA sequence: TGCGCCAGCAGCTTGGAGCTAGCGGGGGGGTACCAAGAGACCCAGTACTTC. The entire variable domain, with the rest obtained from reference TRBV5-1 and TRBJ2-5, is as follows: KAGVTQTPRYLIKTRGQQVTLSCSPISGHRSVSWYQQTPGQGLQFLFEYFSETQRNKGNFPGRFSGRQFSNSRSEMNVSTLELGDSALYLCASSLELAGGYQETQYFGPGTRLLVL.

This sequence joins TRBV28 and TRBJ2-2; 8 bases fit TRBD1. In germline, CDR1 is MDHEN, CDR2 SYDVKM. CDR3 length equals 15 residues. The J segment lost 1 base and the V segment lost 10 bases, leaving 8 bases of the junction unmatched. CDR3 DNA sequence: TGTGCCACCTGGACAGGGCCCCAGAACACCGGGGAGCTGTTTTTT. Protein: CATWTGPQNTGELFF.

The V and J genes are TRBV2 and TRBJ2-2, with no clear D. This CDR3 has 13 residues. Trimming removed 6 bases at V and 7 bases at J, with 12 bases between. Germline assignment: CDR1 SNHLY and CDR2 FYNNEI. The CDR3 is CASSFKPIGELFF. CDR3 sequence (DNA): TGTGCCAGCAGCTTTAAACCTATCGGGGAGCTGTTTTTT.

The chain combines TRBV5-6 with TRBJ1-5, with D perhaps matching TRBD1 (6 bases). With 2 bases removed from V and 6 bases from J, the gap between germline ends came to 15 bases. The CDR3 sequence is 15 residues long. The germline V gene has CDR1 SGHDT and CDR2 YYEEEE. The CDR3 bases are TGTGCCAGCAGCTTTGGGGCAGGGGCTAGTCAGCCCCAGCATTTT. This encodes CASSFGAGASQPQHF.

This clone was seen only a few times. The rearrangement joins TRBV11-2 to TRBJ2-1, with 7 bases matching TRBD2. Germline V gene lookup returns CDR1 SGHAT and CDR2 FQNNGV. CDR3 size: 17 residues. With 1 base clipped from V and 8 bases from J, the junction kept 14 bases outside the gene matches. The CDR3 DNA reads TGTGCCAGCAGCTTAGCCGGAGGACTAGTTGAGGGCGATGAGCAGTTCTTC. Protein sequence: CASSLAGGLVEGDEQFF.

The rearrangement joins TRBV6-5 to TRBJ1-4, with 7 bases aligning to TRBD1. In germline, CDR1 is MNHEY, CDR2 SVGAGI. Trimming at V came to 6 bases and at J to 5 bases, leaving 9 bases not matched to a gene. This CDR3 is 15 amino acids long. CDR3 protein: CASSDRQGPNEKLFF. The CDR3, as DNA: TGTGCCAGCAGCGACAGACAGGGCCCCAATGAAAAACTGTTTTTT.

The chain employs TRBV5-4 and TRBJ2-2, with D tentatively TRBD2 (6 bases). Germline CDR1 and CDR2: SGHNT and YYREEE (reference sequence). CDR3 size: 16 residues. V lost 0 bases and J 5 bases, leaving 14 bases between the germline ends. This CDR3 reads CASSLGGTSMTGELFF. For the CDR3, the DNA is TGTGCCAGCAGCTTGGGGGGGACTTCTATGACCGGGGAGCTGTTTTTT.

The chain links TRBV14 to TRBJ2-4, with a weak D call TRBD1 (5 bases). The CDR3 runs to 16 residues. The germline V gene encodes CDR1 SGHDN and CDR2 FVKESK. Trimming shortened V by 2 bases and J by 0 bases, and 11 bases separated the two germline ends. The CDR3 here is CASSQQGVGAKNIQYF. CDR3 in DNA: TGTGCCAGCAGCCAACAAGGGGTTGGAGCCAAAAACATTCAGTACTTC.

The chain is built from TRBV18 and TRBJ1-1; TRBD1 aligns across 9 bases. This CDR3 has 14 amino acids. V shed 4 bases and J 1 base; nucleotides not matched to a gene: 1. Germline assignment: CDR1 KGHSH and CDR2 LQKENI. The CDR3 nucleotides read TGTGCCAGCTCACGGACAGGGGCGAACACTGAAGCTTTCTTT. This translates into CASSRTGANTEAFF.